These 16 T cell receptor beta chains were all obtained from the same sample, sequenced in a study of shared clonotypes between healthy human individuals. Sequencing used immunoSEQ multiplex PCR; TCRdb keeps in-frame clones, though not all of them. The sample shows millions of clones, 85% to 95% of them seen only once. Naive CD8 isolation took CD45RO-negative cells positively selected for CCR7 and excluded terminally differentiated effector memory CD45RA+ cells. Sequencing was performed on naive CD8+ T cells from PBMCs. Receptor source: a man between 18 and 35 years old in good health. Some clones in this sample may be carry-over from other donors' samples.

This chain uses TRBV19 with TRBJ2-2, with 9 bases aligning to TRBD1. Looked up from germline, CDR1 is LNHDA and CDR2 is SQIVND (reference sequence). The length of the CDR3 is 16 residues. V trimming: 6 bases; J trimming: 3 bases; junction bases outside the gene matches: 8. The CDR3 nucleotides read TGTGCCAGTAGCCAGACAGGGGGTTGGGACACCGGGGAGCTGTTTTTT. This translates into CASSQTGGWDTGELFF.

Concerning this clone: This sample also contains other DNA sequences that code for the same CDR3. The CDR3 protein is CASSSGYEQYF. CDR3 bases: TGTGCCAGCAGTTCCGGTTACGAGCAGTACTTC. The chain employs TRBV28 and TRBJ2-7; D not certain. Germline V gene lookup returns CDR1 MDHEN and CDR2 SYDVKM. The CDR3 totals 11 residues. With 4 bases removed from V and 4 bases from J, the gap between germline ends came to 5 bases.

In nucleotides, the CDR3 is TGTGCTAGTGGGGCGCGGGGACTAGTATCGGAGACCCAGTACTTC. This translates into CASGARGLVSETQYF. The rearrangement joins TRBV12-5 to TRBJ2-5; 8 nucleotides match TRBD2. Unmatched junction bases numbered 11, after V lost 6 bases and J lost 5 bases. The CDR3 length is 15 residues. Germline V gives CDR1 LGHNT, CDR2 FRNRAP.

The V call is TRBV4-2, the J call TRBJ1-4; 9 bases are shared with TRBD1. The V gene end was trimmed by 1 base and the J gene end by 2 bases; junction bases not matched to a gene: 11. The CDR3 sequence is 19 residues long. Germline V gene sequence: CDR1 LGHNA, CDR2 YNFKEQ. In DNA form, the CDR3 reads TGTGCCAGCAGCCAAGGTCCATGGGACAGGGAAAACACTAATGAAAAACTGTTTTTT. This sequence encodes CASSQGPWDRENTNEKLFF.

The chain is built from TRBV5-1 and TRBJ2-7; TRBD1 agrees at 9 bases. Germline CDR1 reads SGHRS; CDR2 reads YFSETQ. This CDR3 is 17 amino acids long. After removal of 2 bases from V and 1 base from J, the junction contained 10 bases not matched to a gene. The CDR3 region has the DNA TGCGCCAGCAGCTTTCTCAGCCGGGACAGGGTGTCCTACGAGCAGTACTTC. Translated: CASSFLSRDRVSYEQYF.

The rearrangement uses TRBV27 and TRBJ1-1; TRBD1 might be the D (6 bases). Trimming left V 3 bases short and J 5 bases short, with 10 bases between. CDR3 length: 13 amino acids. CDR1 and CDR2 (germline): MNHEY, SMNVEV (reference sequence). The CDR3 DNA sequence: TGTGCCAGCAGTTTCACAGGGTGGACTGAAGCTTTCTTT. Translation: CASSFTGWTEAFF.

The chain is built from TRBV6-1 and TRBJ2-1; D call uncertain. Per germline, CDR1 MNHNS and CDR2 SASEGT. The CDR3 length is 15 residues. Deletions cut 5 bases from V and 0 bases from J, with 11 bases between. The CDR3 loop reads CASSPGSRSYNEQFF. CDR3 nucleotides: TGTGCCAGCAGTCCAGGTTCCCGCTCCTACAATGAGCAGTTCTTC.

The CDR3 region is CASSLAALTSGAYEQYF. The CDR3 DNA reads as TGTGCCAGCAGCTTAGCGGCCCTTACTAGCGGGGCCTACGAGCAGTACTTC. This chain links TRBV7-2 with TRBJ2-7; 10 bases align to TRBD2. Per germline, CDR1 SGHTA and CDR2 FQGNSA. This CDR3 is 17 amino acids long. The trim removed 0 bases at V and 2 bases at J, leaving 7 bases unmatched.

Turning to this clone: At the DNA level, this CDR3 is encoded by other sequences in the same sample as well. The V gene is TRBV9, the J gene TRBJ1-3; D is undetermined. The CDR3 covers 15 residues. Trimming removed 0 bases from V and 4 bases from J, with 11 bases in between. Germline CDR1 is SGDLS and CDR2 is YYNGEE. The DNA for the CDR3 is TGTGCCAGCAGCGTAGCTGGTGGGCGCGGAAACACCATATATTTT. It is translated as CASSVAGGRGNTIYF.

The chain joins TRBV4-1 to TRBJ2-7; a weak D match, TRBD1 (6 bases). The CDR3 consists of 13 residues. Per germline, CDR1 MGHRA and CDR2 YSYEKL. The V end lost 4 bases, the J end lost 3 bases, and 10 bases lay between the germline ends. CDR3: CASSRTADYEQYF. CDR3 DNA sequence: TGCGCCAGCAGCCGGACAGCTGACTACGAGCAGTACTTC.

Notes on this clone: Distinct nucleotide sequences in the sample also encode this CDR3. The rearrangement joins TRBV27 to TRBJ2-7; D ambiguous. Germline V gene lookup returns CDR1 MNHEY and CDR2 SMNVEV (reference sequence). V was trimmed by 2 bases and J by 5 bases, leaving 4 bases between them. CDR3 length: 11 residues. The CDR3 DNA reads TGTGCCAGCAGTTTAGGGCACGAGCAGTACTTC. Protein sequence: CASSLGHEQYF.

This clone was picked up one time. The V gene is TRBV5-6, the J gene TRBJ2-2, with 7 nucleotides matching TRBD1. This CDR3 spans 16 amino acids. Germline trimming cut 3 bases from V and 4 bases from J; bases unmatched to any gene: 9. The germline V gene has CDR1 SGHDT and CDR2 YYEEEE. The CDR3 DNA follows: TGTGCCAGCAGCTCGATCGGGACAGTAAGCACCGGGGAGCTGTTTTTT. Residues: CASSSIGTVSTGELFF.

V and J are TRBV27 and TRBJ2-7; a possible D gene is TRBD2 (6 bases). The CDR3 covers 14 residues. Germline V gene sequence: CDR1 MNHEY, CDR2 SMNVEV (reference sequence). Trimming shortened V by 6 bases and J by 6 bases, and 18 bases separated the two germline ends. For the CDR3, the DNA is TGTGCCAGCAGACCCCTGGGGGGATTGGGCGAGCAGTACTTC. It specifies CASRPLGGLGEQYF.

The chain uses TRBV6-1 and TRBJ2-1, with D possibly being TRBD2 (5 bases). Germline-derived CDR1 and CDR2 are MNHNS and SASEGT. V lost 1 base and J 4 bases, leaving 14 bases between the germline ends. This CDR3 spans 16 amino acids. The CDR3 sequence is CASSEDGSLSYNEQFF. CDR3 DNA sequence: TGTGCCAGCAGTGAAGATGGGAGCCTCAGTTACAATGAGCAGTTCTTC.

J is TRBJ2-7 and V is TRBV5-6; possibly TRBD2 for D (7 bases). Germline CDR1 and CDR2: SGHDT and YYEEEE. The CDR3 is 16 residues long. Trimming left V 0 bases short and J 3 bases short, with 16 bases between. The CDR3, as DNA: TGTGCCAGCAGCTTGGGTGCGGGGGCCATGAGCTACGAGCAGTACTTC. As protein: CASSLGAGAMSYEQYF. The full variable domain, rest sourced from reference TRBV5-6 and TRBJ2-7, is DAGVTQSPTHLIKTRGQQVTLRCSPKSGHDTVSWYQQALGQGPQFIFQYYEEEERQRGNFPDRFSGHQFPNYSSELNVNALLLGDSALYLCASSLGAGAMSYEQYFGPGTRLTVT.

The chain couples TRBV7-9 to TRBJ2-7; D gene uncertain. The CDR3 is made up of 13 amino acids. The V and J ends lost 5 bases and 3 bases respectively, with 11 bases between them. Germline V gene sequence: CDR1 SEHNR, CDR2 FQNEAQ (reference sequence). The CDR3 nucleotides read TGTGCCAGCAGCCCCCGGCTATTCTACGAGCAGTACTTC. It is translated as CASSPRLFYEQYF.